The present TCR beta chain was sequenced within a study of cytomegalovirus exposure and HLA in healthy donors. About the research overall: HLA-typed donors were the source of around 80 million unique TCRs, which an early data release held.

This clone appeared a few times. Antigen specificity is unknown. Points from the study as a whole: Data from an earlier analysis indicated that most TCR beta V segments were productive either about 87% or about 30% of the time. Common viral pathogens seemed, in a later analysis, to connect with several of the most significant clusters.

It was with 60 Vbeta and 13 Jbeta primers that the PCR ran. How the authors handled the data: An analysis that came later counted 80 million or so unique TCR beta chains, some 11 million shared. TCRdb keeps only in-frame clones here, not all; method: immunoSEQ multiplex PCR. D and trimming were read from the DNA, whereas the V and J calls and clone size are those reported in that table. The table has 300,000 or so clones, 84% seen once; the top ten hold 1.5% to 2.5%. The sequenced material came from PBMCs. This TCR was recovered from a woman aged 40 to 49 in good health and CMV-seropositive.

CDR3 sequence reads: CASSPRRGALLTGELFF. The DNA of the CDR3 is TGTGCCAGCAGCCCTAGGAGGGGCGCGTTGTTAACCGGGGAGCTGTTTTTT. This chain connects TRBV5-4 to TRBJ2-2, with TRBD2 as a possible D gene (6 bases). This CDR3 spans 17 amino acids. Germline-derived CDR1 and CDR2 are SGHNT and YYREEE (reference sequence). Trimming cost V 4 bases and J 5 bases, with 21 bases left between them.